This T cell receptor beta chain was retrieved from a study of shared clonotypes between healthy human individuals. Study-level background: Three plates were used per donor for CD4 naive, three for CD4 memory, two for CD8 naive and one for CD8 memory. Findings of the study overall: A handful of donors had roughly 5% of their naive CD4 clonotypes in common.

Assay used: immunoSEQ multiplex PCR; TCRdb lists only in-frame clones, some missing. The top ten hold about 1.1% of the sample, which has just over 2,000,000 clones, about 95% seen once. CD8 cells classed as naive were CD45RO-negative and positively selected for CCR7, excluding terminally differentiated effector memory CD45RA+ cells. Donors had no recently reported acute infections or vaccinations and were HIV-negative. Trimming at V came to 5 bases and at J to 7 bases, leaving 7 bases not matched to a gene. This CDR3 spans 15 amino acids. CDR1 and CDR2 from the germline V gene are MNHEY and SMNVEV (reference sequence). Notes on this clone: Antigen unknown.

V usage is TRBV27 and J usage is TRBJ1-6; 8 bases align to TRBD1. Input material: naive CD8+ T cells sorted from blood. This TCR came from a man aged 18 to 30 in good health. CDR3 DNA sequence: TGTGCCAGCAGTGTAGACAGGGGCCCCAATTCACCCCTCCACTTT. It encodes CASSVDRGPNSPLHF.